A single sample is the source of the 31 T cell receptor beta chains below, sequenced in a study of T cells in Graves' hyperthyroidism and ophthalmopathy. TCR beta CDR3 regions were amplified from RNA transcripts. The TCR CDR3 first-round RT-PCR relied on the HTBI primer set. TCRdb ran MiXCR on the multiplex PCR reads and lists one entry per CDR3 protein. This table has hundreds of thousands of distinct CDR3 sequences, 11% to 15% appearing once. The sequenced material came from blood. These receptors came from a woman aged 18-29 years with Graves' hyperthyroidism.

The rearrangement uses TRBV5-5 and TRBJ2-5; 13 positions match TRBD2. Trimming cost V 2 bases and J 6 bases; bases outside gene matches: 7. The CDR3 length is 16 residues. Germline lookup yields CDR1 SGHKS and CDR2 YYEKEE (reference sequence). Written as DNA, the CDR3 is TGTGCCAGCAGCTTATTAGGACTAGCGGGAGAACAGACCCAGTACTTC. Its translation is CASSLLGLAGEQTQYF.

This clonotype was observed a few times. The chain recombines TRBV11-3 with TRBJ2-3; TRBD1 matches at 7 bases. Germline V gene sequence: CDR1 SGHNT, CDR2 YENEEA. J gave up 7 bases and V 5 bases, and 15 bases lay outside the gene matches. The CDR3 runs 16 residues. CDR3 sequence reads: CASSEDYGTDANTQYF. CDR3 coding DNA: TGTGCCAGCAGCGAAGACTACGGGACAGATGCTAATACGCAGTATTTT.

This clonotype was detected only a few times. The V call is TRBV4-1, the J call TRBJ2-2; 11 bases align to TRBD2. This CDR3 is 17 amino acids long. Trimming removed 0 bases from V and 6 bases from J; junction bases left unmatched: 6. Looked up from germline, CDR1 is MGHRA and CDR2 is YSYEKL. CDR3 bases: TGCGCCAGCAGCCAAGAGCTAGCGGGAGGTCGTCCCGGGGAGCTGTTTTTT. Protein product: CASSQELAGGRPGELFF.

The rearrangement uses TRBV27 and TRBJ1-2; 12 nucleotides align to TRBD1. The CDR3 sequence is 16 residues long. Per germline, CDR1 MNHEY and CDR2 SMNVEV (reference sequence). V was clipped by 5 bases and J by 5 bases; unmatched bases: 9. The CDR3 spells CASSLGQGAPSYGYTF. CDR3 coding DNA: TGTGCCAGCAGTCTGGGACAGGGGGCGCCTAGTTATGGCTACACCTTC.

The chain has TRBV20-1 and TRBJ2-1; 7 nucleotides agree with TRBD2. V gave up 3 bases and J gave up 2 bases; unmatched junction bases: 10. Germline CDR1 reads DFQATT; CDR2 reads SNEGSKA (reference sequence). CDR3 length equals 16 residues. The CDR3 DNA follows: TGCAGTGCTAGCCGGGCGGGACTATCCGCCTACAATGAGCAGTTCTTC. Its protein product is CSASRAGLSAYNEQFF.

This clonotype was counted many times. The chain recombines TRBV20-1 with TRBJ2-1, with 11 bases that match TRBD2. This CDR3 is 17 amino acids long. V lost 0 bases and J lost 6; bases outside the gene matches: 10. The germline CDR1 and CDR2 sequences are DFQATT and SNEGSKA (reference sequence). In nucleotides, the CDR3 is TGCAGTGCTAGAGAGGGCTTGGGACTAGCGGTTAGCAATGAGCAGTTCTTC. Translated: CSAREGLGLAVSNEQFF.

The table lists this clonotype with a few counts. The chain employs TRBV7-9 and TRBJ2-7; D gene ambiguous. The CDR3 has 14 amino acids. V was shortened by 5 bases and J by 1 base, with 12 bases between the two germline ends. Per the germline V gene, CDR1 is SEHNR and CDR2 is FQNEAQ (reference sequence). CDR3 nucleotide sequence: TGTGCCAGCAGCAAGATGACGGCTTCCTACGAGCAGTACTTC. This encodes CASSKMTASYEQYF.

This clonotype showed up many times. The rearrangement joins TRBV30 to TRBJ1-2; D remains unclear. This CDR3 region has 13 residues. Per the germline V gene, CDR1 is GTSNPN and CDR2 is SVGIG (reference sequence). V lost 1 base and J 4 bases, leaving 10 bases between the germline ends. CDR3 nucleotides: TGTGCCTGGAGTGAAGGCCCGAGCTATGGCTACACCTTC. Residues: CAWSEGPSYGYTF.

This clonotype was observed at least ten times. The rearrangement links TRBV7-3 to TRBJ2-3; 9 nucleotides match TRBD1. V was clipped by 5 bases and J by 4 bases; unmatched bases: 7. CDR1 and CDR2 (germline): SGHTA, FQGTGA. There are 15 residues in the CDR3. This CDR3 is CASSQTGGESDTQYF. The CDR3, as DNA: TGTGCCAGCAGCCAGACAGGGGGAGAATCAGATACGCAGTATTTT.

This clonotype was recorded at least ten times. In DNA form, the CDR3 reads TGTGCCAGCAGTAACCTAGGGGCCGAGGTGGACGAGCAGTACTTC. Protein product: CASSNLGAEVDEQYF. This chain joins TRBV5-8 and TRBJ2-7; D is perhaps TRBD1 (5 bases). V gave up 5 bases and J gave up 5 bases, with 20 bases separating them. Germline CDR1 and CDR2: SGHTS and YDEGEE. This CDR3 comprises 15 residues.

This clonotype has a count of ten or more. This sequence joins TRBV6-1 and TRBJ2-2; the D gene is possibly TRBD2 (6 bases). Trimming stripped 4 bases from V and 4 bases from J, with 16 bases between. The CDR3 consists of 16 residues. Germline V lookup: CDR1 MNHNS, CDR2 SASEGT. CDR3 DNA: TGTGCCAGCAGTGGGTATGGCGGGGTAGTCACCGGGGAGCTGTTTTTT. This translates into CASSGYGGVVTGELFF.

This clonotype was seen more than once but under ten times. The V call is TRBV14, the J call TRBJ2-5, with TRBD2 identical over 9 bases. Germline CDR1 SGHDN, CDR2 FVKESK. With V trimmed by 0 bases and J by 3 bases, 11 bases remained unmatched. CDR3 length equals 18 residues. CDR3 DNA: TGTGCCAGCAGCCAAGAGGCTTGGTGGATAGCGGGAGAAGAGACCCAGTACTTC. As protein: CASSQEAWWIAGEETQYF.

J is TRBJ1-1 and V is TRBV5-1; D may be TRBD1 (5 bases). Trimming removed 5 bases from V and 4 bases from J, with 15 bases in between. Looked up from germline, CDR1 is SGHRS and CDR2 is YFSETQ. The CDR3 is made up of 14 amino acids. The CDR3 DNA follows: TGCGCCAGCAGGGGCCTGGGGGGAAGCACTGAAGCTTTCTTT. Its protein is CASRGLGGSTEAFF.

This clonotype was recorded many times. The genes are TRBV7-3 and TRBJ2-3; D unresolved. V was shortened by 2 bases and J by 6 bases, with 9 bases between the two germline ends. The CDR3 contains 13 residues. CDR1 and CDR2 (germline): SGHTA, FQGTGA. The CDR3 reads CASSLLSPDTQYF. CDR3 coding DNA: TGTGCCAGCAGCTTACTGAGCCCCGATACGCAGTATTTT.

This clonotype was found many times. The gene calls are TRBV20-1 and TRBJ1-5; TRBD1 agrees at 7 bases. CDR1 and CDR2 (germline): DFQATT, SNEGSKA (reference sequence). CDR3 length: 14 residues. The J segment lost 7 bases and the V segment lost 4 bases, leaving 10 bases of the junction unmatched. The CDR3 region has the DNA TGCAGTGCTATCCTGTCAGGGGGAAGGCAGCCCCAGCATTTT. Translation: CSAILSGGRQPQHF.

This clonotype was seen only a few times. This rearrangement joins TRBV29-1 to TRBJ2-2; D may be TRBD1 or TRBD2 (5 bases each). Trimming shortened V by 5 bases and J by 5 bases, and 27 bases separated the two germline ends. Germline lookup yields CDR1 SQVTM and CDR2 ANQGSEA. The CDR3 sequence is 18 residues long. Here the CDR3 reads CSVIPGFGTSLNTGELFF. The DNA for the CDR3 is TGCAGCGTTATTCCGGGATTCGGGACCTCATTGAATACCGGGGAGCTGTTTTTT.

The chain has TRBV11-2 and TRBJ2-7; 10 bases match TRBD1. Losses at the gene ends were 4 bases for V and 5 bases for J; bases not matched to a gene: 5. Germline V gene data show CDR1 as SGHAT and CDR2 as FQNNGV. This CDR3 spans 14 amino acids. DNA for the CDR3: TGTGCCAGCAGCTCCGTGACAGGGGGCAACGAGCAGTACTTC. Translated: CASSSVTGGNEQYF.

J is TRBJ2-7 and V is TRBV12-3 or TRBV12-4; TRBD1 is a possible D gene (5 bases). Trimming took off 6 bases at V and 4 bases at J, with 16 bases between the two ends. The CDR3 extends over 14 amino acids. For the CDR3, the DNA is TGTGCCAGCAGCTCAGAAGTACAGGATTACGAGCAGTACTTC. It yields the protein CASSSEVQDYEQYF.

As for this clonotype: A read error is possible here, since a much larger clone lies one base away. The chain couples TRBV6-5 to TRBJ2-7, with D perhaps TRBD2 (6 bases). The DNA end is a closer match to TRBJ2-1, so the J assignment may be wrong. This CDR3 spans 15 amino acids. The V gene's germline CDR1 is MNHEY and CDR2 SVGAGI. The chain's CDR3 is CASSYDGSFSYEQFF. In DNA, the CDR3 is TGTGCCAGCAGTTACGACGGGAGCTTCTCCTACGAGCAGTTCTTC.

This clonotype has a count of ten or more. The rearrangement joins TRBV20-1 to TRBJ1-1; D uncertain. The CDR3 has 12 residues. Trimming shortened V by 5 bases and J by 1 base, and 8 bases separated the two germline ends. Germline lookup yields CDR1 DFQATT and CDR2 SNEGSKA (reference sequence). The CDR3 DNA sequence: TGCAGTGCTTTTTGGAAGAACACTGAAGCTTTCTTT. Its translation is CSAFWKNTEAFF.

This clonotype was counted a few times. The gene calls are TRBV7-2 and TRBJ1-5; 7 nucleotides line up with TRBD1. The CDR3 runs 17 residues. Germline lookup yields CDR1 SGHTA and CDR2 FQGNSA. The junction had 10 bases not matched to a gene; V was cut back by 5 bases and J by 0 bases. The CDR3, as DNA: TGTGCCAGCAGCCGCGCGACACAGGGGTATAGCAATCAGCCCCAGCATTTT. It encodes CASSRATQGYSNQPQHF.

This clonotype was observed many times. The chain combines TRBV7-2 with TRBJ2-6; D may be TRBD1 (6 bases). The CDR3 length is 16 residues. V was cut by 5 bases and J by 4 bases, with 15 bases left in between. Germline V lookup: CDR1 SGHTA, CDR2 FQGNSA. The CDR3 sequence: CASSGKWGRGANVLTF. CDR3 DNA sequence: TGTGCCAGCAGCGGCAAGTGGGGGCGCGGGGCCAACGTCCTGACTTTC.

This clonotype was counted at least ten times. V and J are TRBV12-3 or TRBV12-4 and TRBJ1-2; a weak D match, TRBD1 (5 bases). V lost 6 bases and J 4 bases, leaving 15 bases between the germline ends. This CDR3 has 14 amino acids. CDR3 protein: CASREGSRTYGYTF. The CDR3 DNA sequence: TGTGCCAGCAGGGAGGGGTCCAGGACCTATGGCTACACCTTC.

The chain is built from TRBV12-3 or TRBV12-4 and TRBJ2-2; 9 nucleotides align to TRBD2. CDR3 length: 17 residues. V shed 5 bases and J 1 base; nucleotides not matched to a gene: 8. CDR3 sequence: CASSLIASGENTGELFF. CDR3 sequence (DNA): TGTGCCAGCAGTCTAATCGCTAGCGGGGAGAACACCGGGGAGCTGTTTTTT.

A few counts support this clonotype. The chain has TRBV6-9 and TRBJ2-3, with D perhaps matching TRBD1 or TRBD2 (5 bases each). Trimming removed 2 bases from V and 6 bases from J, with 18 bases in between. The CDR3 is 16 amino acids. Per the germline V gene, CDR1 is MNHGY and CDR2 is SVAAGI. The CDR3 protein is CASSYRGPMDLDTQYF. In DNA form, the CDR3 reads TGTGCCAGCAGTTATCGGGGCCCAATGGATCTGGATACGCAGTATTTT.

This clonotype was recorded a few times. The chain combines TRBV20-1 with TRBJ2-7, with 8 bases that match TRBD2. This CDR3 has 14 amino acids. Germline V lookup: CDR1 DFQATT, CDR2 SNEGSKA (reference sequence). After removal of 6 bases from V and 0 bases from J, the junction contained 7 bases not matched to a gene. The CDR3 here is CSARGLDTSYEQYF. Written as DNA, the CDR3 is TGCAGTGCGAGGGGACTAGACACCTCCTACGAGCAGTACTTC.

V is TRBV20-1 and J is TRBJ2-7, with D tentatively TRBD1 (5 bases). V shed 4 bases and J shed 3 bases, with 10 bases lying between them. There are 12 residues in the CDR3. Germline CDR1 DFQATT, CDR2 SNEGSKA (reference sequence). CDR3 sequence (DNA): TGCAGTGCTAAGACAGACCACTACGAGCAGTACTTC. Translated, it gives CSAKTDHYEQYF.

This clonotype was seen at least ten times. The rearrangement uses TRBV6-2 or TRBV6-3 and TRBJ1-1; 9 bases match TRBD1. Germline trimming cut 6 bases from V and 0 bases from J; bases unmatched to any gene: 2. Per germline, CDR1 MNHEY and CDR2 SVGEGT. The CDR3 covers 14 residues. Here the CDR3 DNA reads TGTGCCAGCAGCCGGGACAGGGTGAACACTGAAGCTTTCTTT. Translation: CASSRDRVNTEAFF.

This clonotype was counted ten times or more. V is TRBV11-3 and J is TRBJ2-3; 9 bases agree with TRBD1. Trimming cost V 5 bases and J 2 bases; bases outside gene matches: 8. The V gene's germline CDR1 is SGHNT and CDR2 YENEEA. The CDR3 has 16 amino acids. The CDR3 region is CASSPGQGTYTDTQYF. In nucleotides, the CDR3 is TGTGCCAGCAGCCCGGGACAGGGTACTTACACAGATACGCAGTATTTT.

The chain couples TRBV29-1 to TRBJ2-7, with D maybe TRBD2 (6 bases). In germline, CDR1 is SQVTM, CDR2 ANQGSEA. CDR3 length: 12 residues. V was cut by 4 bases and J by 7 bases, with 14 bases left in between. The CDR3 nucleotides are TGCAGCGTTGGGGCCAGCGGGTGGGAGCAGTACTTC. This encodes CSVGASGWEQYF.

The V gene is TRBV19, the J gene TRBJ2-7; 11 nucleotides agree with TRBD1. V lost 6 bases, J lost 6 bases, and 7 bases stayed unmatched. The CDR3 sequence is 14 residues long. The V gene's germline CDR1 is LNHDA and CDR2 SQIVND (reference sequence). Here the CDR3 DNA reads TGTGCCAGTAGCTTTGCGGGGACAGGGGGCGAGCAGTACTTC. Its translation is CASSFAGTGGEQYF. The full variable domain, with the rest looked up from reference TRBV19 and TRBJ2-7, is DGGITQSPKYLFRKEGQNVTLSCEQNLNHDAMYWYRQDPGQGLRLIYYSQIVNDFQKGDIAEGYSVSREKKESFPLTVTSAQKNPTAFYLCASSFAGTGGEQYFGPGTRLTVT.